This TCR beta chain is drawn from a study of blood T cell repertoires in COVID-19. Across the whole study: In each case, the material was cDNA or gDNA derived from T cells, B-cell-depleted T cells, or PBMCs.

CDR1 MNHEY and CDR2 SMNVEV come from the germline V gene (reference sequence). The V segment lost 6 bases and the J segment 4 bases; nucleotides outside the gene matches: 3. The CDR3 is 14 residues long. Original processing methods: Reference gene primer amplification in the assay estimated nucleated cell counts. The table came from immunoSEQ multiplex PCR; TCRdb's copy has only in-frame clones and leaves some out. That table supplies the V and J calls and clone size; D and trimming were determined from the DNA. The repertoire holds some 260,000 clones, with 88% as singletons. The origin of this receptor is a woman aged 25 to 39 with acute or convalescent COVID-19. This chain joins TRBV27 and TRBJ1-6; TRBD1 matches 7 bases. Material: peripheral blood. CDR3 nucleotide sequence: TGTGCCAGCAGGGGACAGCCGTATAATTCACCCCTCCACTTT. Residues: CASRGQPYNSPLHF.